Each of the 30 T cell receptor beta chains below was sequenced from the same sample in a study of T cells after yellow fever vaccination. A single record per CDR3 protein comes from TCRdb applying MiXCR to the 5' RACE reads. The table records around 300,000 distinct CDR3 sequences, 13% of them present only once. The sequencing here drew on CD4+ T cells sorted from PBMCs, taken 45 days after the yellow fever booster vaccination. These receptors were obtained from a man aged 25 to 45 who received the YFV17D yellow fever vaccine.

The sample holds a few counts of this clonotype. The chain recombines TRBV20-1 with TRBJ1-1; 7 bases line up with TRBD1. J gave up 4 bases and V 5 bases, and 10 bases lay outside the gene matches. Per the germline V gene, CDR1 is DFQATT and CDR2 is SNEGSKA (reference sequence). This CDR3 is 14 amino acids long. The CDR3 here is CSARKGQFGTEAFF. CDR3 in DNA: TGCAGTGCTCGAAAGGGACAGTTTGGCACTGAAGCTTTCTTT.

V is TRBV7-6 and J is TRBJ2-7, with 8 bases matching TRBD1. Per germline, CDR1 SGHVS and CDR2 FNYEAQ. This CDR3 has 15 residues. The V segment lost 5 bases and the J segment 1 base; nucleotides outside the gene matches: 7. CDR3 DNA sequence: TGTGCCAGCAGCCCCGGGACAGGCAGGTCCTACGAGCAGTACTTC. It specifies CASSPGTGRSYEQYF.

This clonotype was seen repeatedly, ten times or more. The chain combines TRBV20-1 with TRBJ2-3; TRBD2 aligns across 7 bases. The length of the CDR3 is 14 residues. CDR1 is DFQATT, CDR2 SNEGSKA, per germline (reference sequence). V was pared by 2 bases and J by 6 bases, with 8 bases of the junction left unmatched. CDR3 coding DNA: TGCAGTGCTAGACCGACTAGCAGGTCGGATACGCAGTATTTT. Its translation is CSARPTSRSDTQYF.

This chain connects TRBV9 to TRBJ2-1, with TRBD2 identical over 14 bases. The J segment lost 4 bases and the V segment lost 0 bases, leaving 6 bases of the junction unmatched. The CDR3 contains 18 residues. Per germline, CDR1 SGDLS and CDR2 YYNGEE. CDR3 loop: CASSVEPGLAGGYNEQFF. In nucleotides, the CDR3 is TGTGCCAGCAGCGTAGAGCCAGGACTAGCGGGAGGATACAATGAGCAGTTCTTC. Full variable domain (missing parts from reference TRBV9 and TRBJ2-1): DSGVTQTPKHLITATGQRVTLRCSPRSGDLSVYWYQQSLDQGLQFLIQYYNGEERAKGNILERFSAQQFPDLHSELNLSSLELGDSALYFCASSVEPGLAGGYNEQFFGPGTRLTVL.

There are a few counts of this clonotype. The CDR3 region has the DNA TGCAGCGTTGTACGGCCGGGATCCTCCTACGAGCAGTACTTC. Translating gives CSVVRPGSSYEQYF. The chain couples TRBV29-1 to TRBJ2-7; D possibly corresponds to TRBD2 (5 bases). The V and J ends lost 4 bases and 0 bases respectively, with 13 bases between them. Germline V lookup: CDR1 SQVTM, CDR2 ANQGSEA. There are 14 residues in the CDR3.

The V and J genes are TRBV28 and TRBJ1-5; a weak D match, TRBD1 (5 bases). The V and J ends lost 6 bases and 0 bases respectively, with 9 bases between them. The CDR3 has 14 amino acids. Per the germline V gene, CDR1 is MDHEN and CDR2 is SYDVKM. CDR3 loop: CASSPGGSNQPQHF. The DNA for the CDR3 is TGTGCCAGCAGCCCCGGGGGTAGCAATCAGCCCCAGCATTTT.

The chain has TRBV6-2 or TRBV6-3 and TRBJ2-5; D is possibly TRBD2 (5 bases). The germline CDR1 and CDR2 sequences are MNHEY and SVGEGT. The V end was cut by 4 bases, the J end by 1 base, with 19 bases between. This CDR3 has 17 amino acids. The DNA of the CDR3 is TGTGCCAGCAGTTCTGCCGCGGGCAGTAATCCCCAAGAGACCCAGTACTTC. This gives the protein CASSSAAGSNPQETQYF.

This clonotype has a single count. The CDR3 region has the DNA TGTGCCAGCAGTTTCGGGACAGGGGGCTTTTACGAGCAGTACTTC. It yields the protein CASSFGTGGFYEQYF. V and J are TRBV12-3 or TRBV12-4 and TRBJ2-7; 12 positions agree with TRBD1. The V and J ends lost 3 bases and 4 bases, in that order; junction bases with no gene match: 4. CDR3 length: 15 amino acids.

This clonotype turned up a few times. The chain recombines TRBV27 with TRBJ2-7; 11 bases map to TRBD1. The CDR3 consists of 14 residues. J gave up 6 bases and V 2 bases, and 3 bases lay outside the gene matches. Germline CDR1 is MNHEY and CDR2 is SMNVEV (reference sequence). CDR3 in DNA: TGTGCCAGCAGTTTAAGGGGGACAGGGGGCGAGCAGTACTTC. Protein product: CASSLRGTGGEQYF.

The rearrangement joins TRBV7-9 to TRBJ2-3; D perhaps matches TRBD1 (5 bases). From germline, CDR1 is SEHNR and CDR2 FQNEAQ (reference sequence). V was cut by 0 bases and J by 4 bases, with 8 bases left in between. This CDR3 has 14 residues. CDR3 residues: CASSLAGASDTQYF. The CDR3 bases are TGTGCCAGCAGCTTAGCAGGGGCATCAGATACGCAGTATTTT.

This clonotype was seen more than once but under ten times. The rearrangement joins TRBV6-2 or TRBV6-3 to TRBJ2-7; D gene ambiguous. Trimming took 4 bases from V and 2 from J, leaving 12 bases between them. CDR1 is MNHEY, CDR2 SVGEGT, per germline. This CDR3 has 14 amino acids. The CDR3 nucleotides are TGTGCCAGCAGTTCTGACTCTCCCCCCTACGAGCAGTACTTC. Translating gives CASSSDSPPYEQYF.

V gene TRBV6-2 or TRBV6-3 combines with J gene TRBJ2-1; 7 nucleotides match TRBD2. Trimming removed 7 bases from V and 9 bases from J; junction bases left unmatched: 9. CDR1 is MNHEY and CDR2 is SVGEGT in the germline V gene. This CDR3 has 13 amino acids. For the CDR3, the DNA is TGTGCCAGCACCGACCGGGGGGAAGGTGAGCAGTTCTTC. Its protein is CASTDRGEGEQFF.

There are a few counts of this clonotype. The chain is built from TRBV28 and TRBJ2-1; D unresolved. Germline CDR1 is MDHEN and CDR2 is SYDVKM. The CDR3 loop spans 11 amino acids. V was trimmed by 7 bases and J by 5 bases, leaving 6 bases between them. CDR3 in amino acids: CASTRNNEQFF. In DNA, the CDR3 is TGTGCCAGCACGAGGAACAATGAGCAGTTCTTC.

This rearrangement joins TRBV28 to TRBJ2-7; 14 bases fit TRBD2. Germline CDR1 reads MDHEN; CDR2 reads SYDVKM. The CDR3 contains 17 residues. V shed 7 bases and J 5 bases; nucleotides not matched to a gene: 13. The CDR3 bases are TGTGCCAGCACACGCGGGGGGACTAGCGGGAGTGGCCACGAGCAGTACTTC. It yields the protein CASTRGGTSGSGHEQYF.

This clonotype was picked up a small number of times. The chain employs TRBV5-1 and TRBJ2-3; D might be TRBD2 (5 bases). Looked up from germline, CDR1 is SGHRS and CDR2 is YFSETQ. The CDR3 runs 15 residues. V lost 1 base to trimming and J lost 0 bases, with 9 bases between them. The CDR3 coding sequence is TGCGCCAGCAGCTTGTTTAGCGTCAGCACAGATACGCAGTATTTT. Protein product: CASSLFSVSTDTQYF. Variable domain in full (rest from reference TRBV5-1 and TRBJ2-3): KAGVTQTPRYLIKTRGQQVTLSCSPISGHRSVSWYQQTPGQGLQFLFEYFSETQRNKGNFPGRFSGRQFSNSRSEMNVSTLELGDSALYLCASSLFSVSTDTQYFGPGTRLTVL.

CDR3 DNA: TGTGCCAGCAGCTATAGGGGGGTAGCGGGAGGTGGCTCCTACAATGAGCAGTTCTTC. This encodes CASSYRGVAGGGSYNEQFF. V and J are TRBV5-6 and TRBJ2-1, with 10 bases matching TRBD2. V shed 3 bases, J shed 0 bases, and the junction held 12 bases outside the gene matches. Per germline, CDR1 SGHDT and CDR2 YYEEEE. The CDR3 consists of 19 residues.

The chain employs TRBV20-1 and TRBJ2-4; 10 nucleotides line up with TRBD1. The CDR3 runs 15 residues. CDR1 DFQATT and CDR2 SNEGSKA come from the germline V gene (reference sequence). The junction had 8 bases not matched to a gene; V was cut back by 1 base and J by 8 bases. CDR3 loop: CSARVWGQGLDIQYF. CDR3 coding DNA: TGCAGTGCTAGAGTATGGGGACAGGGGTTGGACATTCAGTACTTC.

This clonotype has more than one count but fewer than ten. The chain is built from TRBV20-1 and TRBJ1-4; D is possibly TRBD1 (5 bases). Trimming shortened V by 3 bases and J by 4 bases, and 18 bases separated the two germline ends. Germline CDR1 is DFQATT and CDR2 is SNEGSKA (reference sequence). The length of the CDR3 is 16 residues. The CDR3 DNA reads as TGCAGTGCTAGCCCTTACGCGGGGCCCCTTAATGAAAAACTGTTTTTT. The encoded protein is CSASPYAGPLNEKLFF.

V and J are TRBV3-1 and TRBJ2-1; 7 positions agree with TRBD2. Germline trimming cut 4 bases from V and 7 bases from J; bases unmatched to any gene: 10. CDR3 length: 15 residues. The germline V gene encodes CDR1 LGHDT and CDR2 YNNKEL (reference sequence). CDR3 protein: CASSRRERDMNEQFF. The CDR3 DNA sequence: TGTGCCAGCAGCCGTCGCGAGCGGGATATGAATGAGCAGTTCTTC.

This clonotype was observed at least ten times. The V call is TRBV12-3 or TRBV12-4, the J call TRBJ2-7; tentative D call: TRBD1 (6 bases). The V and J ends lost 6 bases and 4 bases respectively, with 16 bases between them. The CDR3 totals 14 residues. The CDR3 spells CASSKTPRGYEQYF. The CDR3 bases are TGTGCCAGCAGCAAAACCCCCAGGGGATACGAGCAGTACTTC.

The table lists this clonotype with a few counts. The chain employs TRBV20-1 and TRBJ2-1; D is perhaps TRBD2 (6 bases). This CDR3 is 11 amino acids long. V lost 4 bases and J 12 bases, leaving 13 bases between the germline ends. Per germline, CDR1 DFQATT and CDR2 SNEGSKA (reference sequence). This chain's CDR3 is CSAMTGTPQFF. The CDR3 DNA reads TGCAGTGCTATGACCGGGACTCCGCAGTTCTTC.

This chain joins TRBV20-1 and TRBJ2-3; TRBD2 matches 9 bases. CDR3 length: 13 residues. CDR1 is DFQATT, CDR2 SNEGSKA, per germline (reference sequence). Unmatched junction bases numbered 4, after V lost 7 bases and J lost 2 bases. The CDR3 sequence: CSVQREATDTQYF. CDR3 DNA: TGCAGTGTCCAGCGGGAGGCCACAGATACGCAGTATTTT.

This clonotype was detected only a few times. V and J are TRBV6-5 and TRBJ1-1; D is unclear. The CDR3 runs to 14 residues. V gave up 2 bases and J gave up 8 bases, with 15 bases separating them. Germline V gene data show CDR1 as MNHEY and CDR2 as SVGAGI. CDR3 DNA sequence: TGTGCCAGCAGTTACCTGAAACGGGCCTGGGAAGCTTTCTTT. This gives the protein CASSYLKRAWEAFF.

This clonotype was observed many times. The chain combines TRBV7-6 with TRBJ2-2; D gene ambiguous. The CDR3 has 12 amino acids. The V and J ends lost 0 bases and 7 bases respectively, with 3 bases between them. Germline CDR1 SGHVS, CDR2 FNYEAQ. Here the CDR3 reads CASSLASGELFF. CDR3 sequence (DNA): TGTGCCAGCAGCTTAGCGAGCGGGGAGCTGTTTTTT.

This clonotype was picked up a small number of times. The V and J genes are TRBV7-2 and TRBJ2-1, with D possibly TRBD2 on 6 matching bases. This CDR3 is 14 amino acids long. Germline assignment: CDR1 SGHTA and CDR2 FQGNSA. Trimming left V 5 bases short and J 5 bases short, with 13 bases between. The chain's CDR3 is CASSLGGPNNEQFF. CDR3 DNA sequence: TGTGCCAGCAGCCTCGGAGGGCCGAACAATGAGCAGTTCTTC.

This clonotype was counted a few times. This chain connects TRBV11-2 to TRBJ2-1; tentatively, D is TRBD2 (5 bases). Deletions cut 2 bases from V and 4 bases from J, with 15 bases between. The germline gives CDR1 SGHAT, CDR2 FQNNGV. The CDR3 has 16 amino acids. The CDR3 DNA follows: TGTGCCAGCAGCTTAATCCCGGGATCAAGATACAATGAGCAGTTCTTC. Its protein is CASSLIPGSRYNEQFF.

This clonotype was seen more than once but under ten times. The CDR3 region has the DNA TGTGCCAGCCTTCGGACTAATTCCTACGAGCAGTACTTC. Residues: CASLRTNSYEQYF. This chain connects TRBV6-2 or TRBV6-3 to TRBJ2-7, with D perhaps TRBD2 (6 bases). V dropped 8 bases and J dropped 1 base, with 12 bases sitting between them. Germline CDR1 and CDR2: MNHEY and SVGEGT. The CDR3 is made up of 13 amino acids.

The table lists this clonotype with a few counts. The chain joins TRBV6-2 or TRBV6-3 to TRBJ2-5, with TRBD1 identical over 7 bases. The CDR3 is 13 amino acids. The V gene's germline CDR1 is MNHEY and CDR2 SVGEGT. J was trimmed by 5 bases and V by 5 bases; bases with no gene match: 5. DNA of the CDR3: TGTGCCAGCAGTAAGACAGGGACGGAGACCCAGTACTTC. The encoded protein is CASSKTGTETQYF.

This clonotype was detected only a few times. This rearrangement joins TRBV7-9 to TRBJ1-6; a weak D match, TRBD1 (5 bases). V was cut by 5 bases and J by 8 bases, with 13 bases left in between. The CDR3 extends over 14 amino acids. Germline V lookup: CDR1 SEHNR, CDR2 FQNEAQ (reference sequence). CDR3 sequence: CASSLRDEYSPLHF. The CDR3 nucleotides read TGTGCCAGCAGCCTCAGGGATGAGTATTCACCCCTCCACTTT.

The chain joins TRBV15 to TRBJ1-2; maybe TRBD1 (5 bases). Per the germline V gene, CDR1 is LNHNV and CDR2 is YYDKDF (reference sequence). This CDR3 has 13 amino acids. Trimming pared 0 bases from V and 8 bases from J, leaving 10 bases between. The CDR3 DNA reads TGTGCCACCAGCAGAGATCAGGGAGACGGCTACACCTTC. Amino acid sequence: CATSRDQGDGYTF.